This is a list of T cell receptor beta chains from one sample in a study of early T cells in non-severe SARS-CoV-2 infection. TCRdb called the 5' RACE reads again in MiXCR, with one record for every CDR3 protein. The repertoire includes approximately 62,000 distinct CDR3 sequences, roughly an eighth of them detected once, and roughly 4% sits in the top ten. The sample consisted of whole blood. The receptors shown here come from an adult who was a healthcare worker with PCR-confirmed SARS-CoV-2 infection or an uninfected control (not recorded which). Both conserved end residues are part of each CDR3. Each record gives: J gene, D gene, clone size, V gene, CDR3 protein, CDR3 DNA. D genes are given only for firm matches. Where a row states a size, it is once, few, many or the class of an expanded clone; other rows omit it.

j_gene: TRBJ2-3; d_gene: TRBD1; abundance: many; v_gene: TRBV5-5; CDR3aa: CASSWWTGGADTQYF; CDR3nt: TGTGCCAGCAGCTGGTGGACAGGGGGCGCAGATACGCAGTATTTT
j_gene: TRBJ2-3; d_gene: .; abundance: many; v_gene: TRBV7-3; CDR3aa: CASSFATSGTDTQYF; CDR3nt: TGTGCCAGCAGCTTTGCGACCTCAGGCACAGATACGCAGTATTTT
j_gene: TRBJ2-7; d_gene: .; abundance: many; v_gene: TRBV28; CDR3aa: CASSLLLAGSREQYF; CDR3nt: TGTGCCAGCAGTTTGTTATTGGCAGGGAGCCGCGAGCAGTACTTC
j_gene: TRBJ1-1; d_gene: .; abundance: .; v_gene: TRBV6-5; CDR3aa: CASSYFKEAFF; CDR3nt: TGTGCCAGCAGTTACTTCAAAGAAGCTTTCTTT
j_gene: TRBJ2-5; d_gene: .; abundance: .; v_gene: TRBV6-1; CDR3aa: CASKQPSAETQYF; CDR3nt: TGTGCCAGCAAACAACCTAGCGCAGAGACCCAGTACTTC
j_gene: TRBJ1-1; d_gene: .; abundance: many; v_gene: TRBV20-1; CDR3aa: CSATNYQGNTEAFF; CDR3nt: TGCAGTGCTACCAACTACCAGGGGAACACTGAAGCTTTCTTT
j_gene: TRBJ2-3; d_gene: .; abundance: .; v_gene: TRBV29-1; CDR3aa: CSVRRGNTDTQYF; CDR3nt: TGCAGCGTTCGGAGGGGGAACACAGATACGCAGTATTTT
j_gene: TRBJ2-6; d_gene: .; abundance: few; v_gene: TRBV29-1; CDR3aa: CSVEDVRGANVLTF; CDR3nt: TGCAGCGTTGAAGATGTACGTGGGGCCAACGTCCTGACTTTC
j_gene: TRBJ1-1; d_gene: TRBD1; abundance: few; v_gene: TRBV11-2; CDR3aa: CASSIRTGSLNTEAFF; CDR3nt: TGTGCCAGCAGCATACGGACAGGGAGTTTGAACACTGAAGCTTTCTTT
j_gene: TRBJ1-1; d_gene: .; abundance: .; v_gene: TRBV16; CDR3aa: CASSPTIPNLGAFF; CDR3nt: TGTGCCAGCAGCCCTACCATCCCCAATTTGGGAGCTTTCTTT
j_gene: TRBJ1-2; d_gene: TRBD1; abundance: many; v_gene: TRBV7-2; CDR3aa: CASSPRTGRDGYTF; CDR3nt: TGTGCCAGCAGCCCGAGGACAGGGAGAGACGGCTACACCTTC
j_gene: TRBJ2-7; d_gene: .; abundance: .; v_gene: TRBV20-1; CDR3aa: CSATGGGVITYEQYF; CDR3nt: TGCAGTGCTACAGGCGGAGGGGTTATAACCTACGAGCAGTACTTC
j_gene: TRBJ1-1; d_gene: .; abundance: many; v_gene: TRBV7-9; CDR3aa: CASITTGMNTEAFF; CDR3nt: TGTGCCAGCATCACAACAGGGATGAACACTGAAGCTTTCTTT
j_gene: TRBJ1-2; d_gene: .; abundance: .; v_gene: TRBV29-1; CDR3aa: CSVDRGNYGYTF; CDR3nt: TGCAGCGTTGACCGCGGTAACTATGGCTACACCTTC
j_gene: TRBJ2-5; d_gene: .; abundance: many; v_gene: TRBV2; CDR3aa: CASSARVETQYF; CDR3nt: TGTGCCAGCAGTGCCAGGGTGGAGACCCAGTACTTC
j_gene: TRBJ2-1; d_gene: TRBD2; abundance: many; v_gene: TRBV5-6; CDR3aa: CASRTGGRGHEQFF; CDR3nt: TGTGCCAGCAGGACTGGCGGGAGAGGCCATGAGCAGTTCTTC
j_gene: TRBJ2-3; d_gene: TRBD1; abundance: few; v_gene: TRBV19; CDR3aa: CASSKMARDRGLDTQYF; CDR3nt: TGTGCCAGTAGTAAGATGGCCCGGGACAGGGGTTTAGATACGCAGTATTTT
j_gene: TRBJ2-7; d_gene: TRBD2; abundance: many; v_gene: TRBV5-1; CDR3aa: CASSLAPGTSAYEQYF; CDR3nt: TGCGCCAGCAGCTTGGCCCCCGGGACTAGCGCTTACGAGCAGTACTTC
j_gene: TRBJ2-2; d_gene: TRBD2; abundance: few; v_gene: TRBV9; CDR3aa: CASSVVRGVTGELFF; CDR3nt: TGTGCCAGCAGCGTAGTTCGGGGGGTCACCGGGGAGCTGTTTTTT
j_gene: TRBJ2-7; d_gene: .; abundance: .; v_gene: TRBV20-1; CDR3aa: CSAGFRTTGEQYF; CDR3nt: TGCAGTGCTGGTTTTCGGACGACTGGCGAGCAGTACTTC
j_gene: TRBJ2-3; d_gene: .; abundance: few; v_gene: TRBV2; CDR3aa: CASTFTDTQYF; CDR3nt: TGTGCCAGCACCTTCACAGATACGCAGTATTTT
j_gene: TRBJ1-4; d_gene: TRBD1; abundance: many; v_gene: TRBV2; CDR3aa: CASKGTDRGREKLFF; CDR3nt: TGTGCCAGCAAGGGTACGGACAGGGGGCGGGAAAAACTGTTTTTT
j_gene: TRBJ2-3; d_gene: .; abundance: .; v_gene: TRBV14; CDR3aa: CASSHSNYATDTQYF; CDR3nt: TGTGCCAGCAGCCACAGCAATTACGCCACAGATACGCAGTATTTT
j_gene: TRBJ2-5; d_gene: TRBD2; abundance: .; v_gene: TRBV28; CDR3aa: CASSPSGAGGMETQYF; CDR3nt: TGTGCCAGCAGTCCCTCAGGGGCGGGAGGGATGGAGACCCAGTACTTC
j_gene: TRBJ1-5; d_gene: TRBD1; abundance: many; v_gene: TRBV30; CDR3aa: CAWSVPGGPQHF; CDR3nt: TGTGCCTGGAGTGTACCAGGGGGGCCCCAGCATTTT
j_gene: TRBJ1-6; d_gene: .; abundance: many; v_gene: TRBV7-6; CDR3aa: CASRLTVELNSPLHF; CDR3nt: TGTGCCAGCAGGCTGACAGTGGAACTTAATTCACCCCTCCACTTT
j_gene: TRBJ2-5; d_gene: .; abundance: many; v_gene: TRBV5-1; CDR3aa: CASSFDQQETQYF; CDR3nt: TGCGCCAGCAGCTTTGATCAACAAGAGACCCAGTACTTC
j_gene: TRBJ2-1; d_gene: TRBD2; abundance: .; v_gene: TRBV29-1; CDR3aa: CSVVLAGVGEQFF; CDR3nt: TGCAGCGTTGTCCTAGCGGGAGTCGGGGAGCAGTTCTTC
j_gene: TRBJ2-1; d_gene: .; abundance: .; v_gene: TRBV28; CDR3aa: CASSLSRWNEQFF; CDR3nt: TGTGCCAGCAGTTTGTCCCGCTGGAATGAGCAGTTCTTC
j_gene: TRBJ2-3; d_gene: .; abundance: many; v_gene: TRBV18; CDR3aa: CASSPRNTDTQYF; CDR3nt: TGTGCCAGCTCGCCACGGAACACAGATACGCAGTATTTT
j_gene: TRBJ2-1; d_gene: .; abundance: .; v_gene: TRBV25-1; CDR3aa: CASRWAGKVAYNEQFF; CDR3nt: TGTGCCAGCAGATGGGCAGGGAAAGTCGCCTACAATGAGCAGTTCTTC
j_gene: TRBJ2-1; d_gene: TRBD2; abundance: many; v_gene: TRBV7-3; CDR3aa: CASSLGAGGSSYNEQFF; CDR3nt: TGTGCCAGCAGCTTAGGTGCGGGAGGGAGCTCCTACAATGAGCAGTTCTTC
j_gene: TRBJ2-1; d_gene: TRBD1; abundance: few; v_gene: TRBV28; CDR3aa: CASSSGTGGANEQFF; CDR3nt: TGTGCCAGCAGTTCCGGGACAGGGGGGGCAAATGAGCAGTTCTTC
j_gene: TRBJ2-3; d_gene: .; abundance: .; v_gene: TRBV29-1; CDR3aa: CSVVSGTDTQYF; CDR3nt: TGCAGCGTTGTTAGCGGCACAGATACGCAGTATTTT
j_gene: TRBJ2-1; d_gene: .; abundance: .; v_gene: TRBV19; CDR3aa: CASSTGRSGDEQFF; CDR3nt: TGTGCCAGTAGTACAGGACGTTCGGGGGATGAGCAGTTCTTC
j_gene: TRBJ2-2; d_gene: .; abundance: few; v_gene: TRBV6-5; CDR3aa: CASSYSQFGGVGELFF; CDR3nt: TGTGCCAGCAGTTACTCCCAGTTCGGCGGCGTCGGGGAGCTGTTTTTT
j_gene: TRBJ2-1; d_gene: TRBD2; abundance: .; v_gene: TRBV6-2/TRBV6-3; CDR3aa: CASSSSGGSYNEQFF; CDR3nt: TGTGCCAGCAGTTCTAGCGGGGGCTCCTACAATGAGCAGTTCTTC
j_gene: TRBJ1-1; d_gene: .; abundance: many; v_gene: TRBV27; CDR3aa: CASSFNWGTSAEAFF; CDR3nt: TGTGCCAGCAGTTTCAACTGGGGGACGTCTGCTGAAGCTTTCTTT
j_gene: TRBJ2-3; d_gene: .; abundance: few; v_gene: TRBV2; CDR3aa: CASSVRRATTDTQYF; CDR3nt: TGTGCCAGCAGTGTCCGGAGGGCCACTACAGATACGCAGTATTTT